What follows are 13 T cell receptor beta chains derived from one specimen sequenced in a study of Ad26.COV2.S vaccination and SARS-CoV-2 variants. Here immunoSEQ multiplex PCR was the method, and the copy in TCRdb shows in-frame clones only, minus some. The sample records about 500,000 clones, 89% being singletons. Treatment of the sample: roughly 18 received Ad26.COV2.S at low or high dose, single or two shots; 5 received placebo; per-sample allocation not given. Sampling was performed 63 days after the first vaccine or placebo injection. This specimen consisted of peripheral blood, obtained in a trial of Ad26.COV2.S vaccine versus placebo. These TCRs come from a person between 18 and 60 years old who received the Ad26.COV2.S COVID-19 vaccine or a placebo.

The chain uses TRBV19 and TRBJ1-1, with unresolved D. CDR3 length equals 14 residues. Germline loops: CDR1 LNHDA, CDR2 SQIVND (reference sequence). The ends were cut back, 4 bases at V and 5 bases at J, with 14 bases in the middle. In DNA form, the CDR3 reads TGTGCCAGTAGTACCCCAAGGGCGAGGACTGAAGCTTTCTTT. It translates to CASSTPRARTEAFF.

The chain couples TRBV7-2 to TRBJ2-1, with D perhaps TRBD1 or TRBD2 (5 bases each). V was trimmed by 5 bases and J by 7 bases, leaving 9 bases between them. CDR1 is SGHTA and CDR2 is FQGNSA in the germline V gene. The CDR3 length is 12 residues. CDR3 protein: CASSLWGNEQFF. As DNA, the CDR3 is TGTGCCAGCAGCCTGTGGGGGAATGAGCAGTTCTTC.

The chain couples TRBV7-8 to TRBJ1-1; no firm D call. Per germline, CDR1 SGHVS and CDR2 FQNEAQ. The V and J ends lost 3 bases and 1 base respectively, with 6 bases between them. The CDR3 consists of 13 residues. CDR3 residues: CASSFMGNTEAFF. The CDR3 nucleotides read TGTGCCAGCAGCTTTATGGGGAACACTGAAGCTTTCTTT.

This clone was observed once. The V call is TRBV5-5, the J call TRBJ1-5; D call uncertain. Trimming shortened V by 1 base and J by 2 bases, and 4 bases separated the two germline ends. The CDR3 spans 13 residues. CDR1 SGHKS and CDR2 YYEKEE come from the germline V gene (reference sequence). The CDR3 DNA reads TGTGCCAGCAGCTTGTTGGGCAATCAGCCCCAGCATTTT. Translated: CASSLLGNQPQHF. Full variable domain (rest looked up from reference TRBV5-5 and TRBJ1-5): DAGVTQSPTHLIKTRGQQVTLRCSPISGHKSVSWYQQVLGQGPQFIFQYYEKEERGRGNFPDRFSARQFPNYSSELNVNALLLGDSALYLCASSLLGNQPQHFGDGTRLSIL.

For the CDR3, the DNA is TGCAGCGTTGCGGAAGAGACCCAGTACTTC. Protein: CSVAEETQYF. V and J are TRBV29-1 and TRBJ2-5; the D is unclear. The CDR3 sequence is 10 residues long. With 4 bases removed from V and 3 bases from J, the gap between germline ends came to 3 bases. CDR1 and CDR2 from the germline V gene are SQVTM and ANQGSEA.

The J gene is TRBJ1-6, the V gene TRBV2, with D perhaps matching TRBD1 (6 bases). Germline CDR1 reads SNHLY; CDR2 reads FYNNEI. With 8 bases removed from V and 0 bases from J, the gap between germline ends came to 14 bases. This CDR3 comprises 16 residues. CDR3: CASVRGQSSYNSPLHF. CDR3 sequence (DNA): TGTGCCAGCGTGCGGGGGCAGAGCTCCTATAATTCACCCCTCCACTTT. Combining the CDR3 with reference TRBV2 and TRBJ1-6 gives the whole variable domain EPEVTQTPSHQVTQMGQEVILRCVPISNHLYFYWYRQILGQKVEFLVSFYNNEISEKSEIFDDQFSVERPDGSNFTLKIRSTKLEDSAMYFCASVRGQSSYNSPLHFGNGTRLTVT.

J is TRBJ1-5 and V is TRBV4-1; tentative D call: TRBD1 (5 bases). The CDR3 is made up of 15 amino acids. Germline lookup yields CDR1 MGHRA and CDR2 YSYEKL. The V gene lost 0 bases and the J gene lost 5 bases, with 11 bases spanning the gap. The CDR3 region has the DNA TGCGCCAGCAGCCAAGAGGGGCGGTATGATCAGCCCCAGCATTTT. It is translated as CASSQEGRYDQPQHF.

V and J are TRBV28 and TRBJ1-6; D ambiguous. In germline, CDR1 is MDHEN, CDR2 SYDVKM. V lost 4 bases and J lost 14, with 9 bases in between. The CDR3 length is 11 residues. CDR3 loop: CASSYGWALHF. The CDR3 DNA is TGTGCCAGCAGTTACGGGTGGGCCCTCCACTTT.

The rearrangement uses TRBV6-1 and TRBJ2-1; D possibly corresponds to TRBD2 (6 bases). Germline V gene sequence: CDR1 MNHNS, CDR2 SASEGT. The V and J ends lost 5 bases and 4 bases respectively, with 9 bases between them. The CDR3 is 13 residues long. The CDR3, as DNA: TGTGCCAGCAGTAACCGGGAGTACAATGAGCAGTTCTTC. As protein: CASSNREYNEQFF.

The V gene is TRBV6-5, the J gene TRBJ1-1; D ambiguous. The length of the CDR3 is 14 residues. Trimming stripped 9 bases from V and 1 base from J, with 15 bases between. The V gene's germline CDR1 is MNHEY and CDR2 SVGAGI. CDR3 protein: CASGPLGQNTEAFF. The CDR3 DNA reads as TGTGCCAGTGGGCCTCTCGGCCAGAACACTGAAGCTTTCTTT.

The CDR3 protein is CAWSVAASGSLVDTQYF. The CDR3 region has the DNA TGTGCCTGGAGTGTTGCGGCTAGCGGGAGTTTGGTAGATACGCAGTATTTT. This sequence joins TRBV30 and TRBJ2-3; 10 positions agree with TRBD2. Germline V gives CDR1 GTSNPN, CDR2 SVGIG (reference sequence). Trimming removed 0 bases from V and 5 bases from J; junction bases left unmatched: 11. The CDR3 totals 17 residues.

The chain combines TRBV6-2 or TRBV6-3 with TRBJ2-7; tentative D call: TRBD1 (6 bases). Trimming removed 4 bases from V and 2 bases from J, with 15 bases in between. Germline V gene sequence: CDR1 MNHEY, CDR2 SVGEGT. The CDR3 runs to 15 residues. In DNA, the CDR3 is TGTGCCAGCAGTTTAGGGACACCAGGACCCTACGAGCAGTACTTC. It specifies CASSLGTPGPYEQYF.

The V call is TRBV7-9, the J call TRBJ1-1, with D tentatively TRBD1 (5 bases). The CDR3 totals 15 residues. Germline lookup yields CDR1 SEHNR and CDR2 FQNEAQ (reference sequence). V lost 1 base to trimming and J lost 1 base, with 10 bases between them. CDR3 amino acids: CASSLGDVRNTEAFF. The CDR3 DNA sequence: TGTGCCAGCAGCTTAGGGGACGTCCGGAACACTGAAGCTTTCTTT. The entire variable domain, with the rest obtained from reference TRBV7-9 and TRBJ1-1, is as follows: DTGVSQNPRHKITKRGQNVTFRCDPISEHNRLYWYRQTLGQGPEFLTYFQNEAQLEKSRLLSDRFSAERPKGSFSTLEIQRTEQGDSAMYLCASSLGDVRNTEAFFGQGTRLTVV.